What follows is one T cell receptor beta chain and its context. Its antigen is as yet unknown. CDR1 SGHNT and CDR2 YYREEE come from the germline V gene (reference sequence). This CDR3 region has 17 residues. Trimming removed 3 bases from V and 0 bases from J; junction bases left unmatched: 7. These data belong to a study of OX40 agonist ivuxolimab in advanced cancers. Study results and limitations: On average, CD8+ T cells had more expanded clones than CD4+. Patients who responded partially at 0.1-3.0 mg/kg showed clonal expansion ranking among the lowest. Certain nonresponders additionally had low normalized T-cell clonal expansion.

TCRdb's copy holds only in-frame clones and misses some; the assay was immunoSEQ multiplex PCR. Of about 51,000 clones in the sample, about nine tenths are singletons; the top ten hold approximately 3.8%. Blood sampling was done at baseline, cycle 4 day 1, and cycle 7 day 1. The sequencing used CD4+ or CD8+ T cells sorted from blood, collected in a trial of the OX40 agonist ivuxolimab. This TCR derives from an adult with an advanced solid tumor such as melanoma, head and neck, liver or kidney cancer. The gene calls are TRBV5-4 and TRBJ2-1; 9 nucleotides line up with TRBD1. CDR3 sequence reads: CASSSRLQGASYNEQFF. As DNA, the CDR3 is TGTGCCAGCAGCTCCAGGCTACAGGGGGCCTCCTACAATGAGCAGTTCTTC.